The clone carrying this TCR beta chain was found a few times. The sample originates from a study of blood T cell repertoires in COVID-19. About the research overall: The samples span acute and convalescent COVID-19 from the United States, Italy and Spain. T cells, B-cell-depleted T cells, or PBMCs supplied cDNA or gDNA.

Trimming shortened V by 2 bases and J by 8 bases, and 12 bases separated the two germline ends. CDR3 size: 13 residues. The germline CDR1 and CDR2 sequences are MNHEY and SVGEGT. In the authors' workflow: Nucleated cell counts were estimated from reference gene primer amplification. Some clones are missing from TCRdb's copy, which holds only in-frame ones; the method was immunoSEQ multiplex PCR. V and J calls plus clone size are reproduced from that table; the DNA served to infer D and trimming. The data show roughly 180,000 clones, roughly 86% seen once. J is TRBJ1-2 and V is TRBV6-2 or TRBV6-3, with D possibly matching TRBD1 (5 bases). The clonotype comes from a man aged 40-49 years who had recovered from COVID-19. The sample consisted of peripheral blood. The CDR3 region has the DNA TGTGCCAGCAGTTACGCCCAGGGTGGCGGCTACACCTTC. Its translation is CASSYAQGGGYTF.